The 27 T cell receptor beta chains below all came from one sample that was sequenced in a study of blood T cell repertoires in COVID-19. TCRdb's table, derived via immunoSEQ multiplex PCR, lists solely in-frame clones and lacks some. Seen here are a few hundred thousand clones, about 90% observed once, and the top ten hold around 0.6%. Sequencing input: PBMCs or T cells enriched from blood (not recorded which). The origin of the receptors is a man aged 18 to 30 who had recovered from COVID-19.

At least ten counts were recorded for this clone. The chain combines TRBV2 with TRBJ2-1; no definite D call. CDR1 and CDR2 from the germline V gene are SNHLY and FYNNEI. The CDR3 covers 13 residues. Trimming removed 7 bases at V and 3 bases at J, with 10 bases between. The CDR3 here is CASTPFLYNEQFF. As DNA, the CDR3 is TGTGCCAGCACCCCTTTCCTCTACAATGAGCAGTTCTTC.

The V call is TRBV19, the J call TRBJ2-3, with 11 bases identical to TRBD2. This CDR3 contains 15 residues. CDR1 is LNHDA and CDR2 is SQIVND in the germline V gene (reference sequence). The V and J ends lost 7 bases and 3 bases, in that order; junction bases with no gene match: 6. CDR3 DNA: TGTGCCAGTACCGATAGCGGGAGGGAAACAGATACGCAGTATTTT. It yields the protein CASTDSGRETDTQYF.

V usage is TRBV29-1 and J usage is TRBJ2-2; D is possibly TRBD1 (5 bases). Germline V lookup: CDR1 SQVTM, CDR2 ANQGSEA. The V gene lost 7 bases and the J gene lost 5 bases, with 11 bases spanning the gap. This CDR3 has 12 residues. The CDR3 spells CSGQGDTGELFF. The CDR3 DNA reads TGCAGCGGGCAGGGCGATACCGGGGAGCTGTTTTTT.

The V gene is TRBV2, the J gene TRBJ2-2, with D tentatively TRBD2 (6 bases). Trimming took 4 bases from V and 8 from J, leaving 11 bases between them. The CDR3 length is 13 residues. Per germline, CDR1 SNHLY and CDR2 FYNNEI. CDR3 sequence: CASSAQGGGELFF. CDR3 nucleotides: TGTGCCAGCAGTGCCCAGGGAGGTGGGGAGCTGTTTTTT.

The sample holds a few counts of this clone. The V call is TRBV7-3, the J call TRBJ2-2; the D gene is possibly TRBD1 (6 bases). The ends were cut back, 5 bases at V and 5 bases at J, with 18 bases in the middle. The CDR3 length is 16 residues. CDR1 is SGHTA, CDR2 FQGTGA, per germline. In DNA, the CDR3 is TGTGCCAGCAGCGTAGACAGGCCTGAGGGGACCGGGGAGCTGTTTTTT. Protein product: CASSVDRPEGTGELFF.

The genes are TRBV27 and TRBJ1-2; possible D gene TRBD1, 5 bases. The CDR3 spans 14 residues. V gave up 7 bases and J gave up 2 bases, with 14 bases separating them. CDR1 MNHEY and CDR2 SMNVEV come from the germline V gene (reference sequence). The CDR3 is CASTPGQGNYGYTF. For the CDR3, the DNA is TGTGCCAGCACTCCTGGGCAGGGCAACTATGGCTACACCTTC.

The chain couples TRBV5-1 to TRBJ1-2, with D perhaps matching TRBD1 (6 bases). CDR3 length: 12 amino acids. The germline CDR1 and CDR2 sequences are SGHRS and YFSETQ. V shed 2 bases and J shed 11 bases, with 13 bases lying between them. The CDR3 nucleotides are TGCGCCAGCAGCTTACCGGGACACTTTTACACCTTC. Its translation: CASSLPGHFYTF.

This clone has only one observation. The gene calls are TRBV29-1 and TRBJ1-3; D remains ambiguous. The CDR3 spans 13 residues. V was pared by 6 bases and J by 1 base, with 10 bases between. CDR1 is SQVTM, CDR2 ANQGSEA, per germline. The CDR3 sequence: CSVVTASGNTIYF. The DNA for the CDR3 is TGCAGCGTAGTGACTGCGTCTGGAAACACCATATATTTT.

J is TRBJ1-2 and V is TRBV6-1; 9 bases align to TRBD1. This CDR3 has 21 amino acids. V shed 2 bases and J 2 bases; nucleotides not matched to a gene: 21. The germline V gene encodes CDR1 MNHNS and CDR2 SASEGT. CDR3 nucleotides: TGTGCCAGCAGTGAATCGTACGCTAGCCAGAGAAGGACAGGGGAAAACTATGGCTACACCTTC. This codes for CASSESYASQRRTGENYGYTF.

This chain connects TRBV10-2 to TRBJ1-1, with D possibly being TRBD1 (5 bases). CDR3 size: 15 residues. V shed 3 bases and J shed 1 base, with 12 bases lying between them. The germline V gene encodes CDR1 WSHSY and CDR2 SAAADI. In nucleotides, the CDR3 is TGCGCCAGCAGTGACTTTGGCAGGGAGAACACTGAAGCTTTCTTT. It translates to CASSDFGRENTEAFF.

This sequence joins TRBV7-8 and TRBJ1-1; D is unresolved. The CDR3 is made up of 13 amino acids. The germline V gene has CDR1 SGHVS and CDR2 FQNEAQ. V dropped 1 base and J dropped 1 base, with 4 bases sitting between them. The CDR3 protein is CASSLGENTEAFF. CDR3 bases: TGTGCCAGCAGCTTAGGAGAGAACACTGAAGCTTTCTTT.

This clone was seen more than once but under ten times. The chain joins TRBV28 to TRBJ2-7; 9 bases are a match to TRBD1. This CDR3 comprises 17 residues. V was pared by 5 bases and J by 0 bases, with 11 bases of the junction left unmatched. Per germline, CDR1 MDHEN and CDR2 SYDVKM. The CDR3 region has the DNA TGTGCCAGCAGTGAGTCACCGGGACAGGGATACTCCTACGAGCAGTACTTC. It codes for CASSESPGQGYSYEQYF.

This chain connects TRBV5-1 to TRBJ2-1; 7 bases fit TRBD1. The CDR3 has 16 amino acids. Germline V gene data show CDR1 as SGHRS and CDR2 as YFSETQ. The V and J ends lost 4 bases and 3 bases, in that order; junction bases with no gene match: 10. The CDR3, as DNA: TGCGCCAGCAGCCGCACCTGGGACAGAATCTACAATGAGCAGTTCTTC. Encoded protein: CASSRTWDRIYNEQFF.

The sample holds one count of this clone. V usage is TRBV2 and J usage is TRBJ1-1; TRBD1 aligns across 8 bases. This CDR3 has 13 amino acids. The germline V gene has CDR1 SNHLY and CDR2 FYNNEI. V dropped 6 bases and J dropped 3; count of bases not matched to a gene: 3. CDR3 amino acids: CASRQGVDTEAFF. The CDR3 DNA follows: TGTGCCAGCAGACAGGGGGTCGACACTGAAGCTTTCTTT.

CDR3 sequence: CATSDRRASYNEQFF. DNA of the CDR3: TGTGCCACCAGTGATCGGCGGGCCTCCTACAATGAGCAGTTCTTC. The J gene is TRBJ2-1, the V gene TRBV24-1, with D tentatively TRBD2 (5 bases). The V end lost 3 bases, the J end lost 0 bases, and 8 bases lay between the germline ends. Germline V CDR1 and CDR2: KGHDR, SFDVKD. The CDR3 extends over 15 amino acids.

The rearrangement joins TRBV24-1 to TRBJ2-5, with 11 bases identical to TRBD2. Germline-derived CDR1 and CDR2 are KGHDR and SFDVKD. CDR3 length: 15 residues. Losses at the gene ends were 4 bases for V and 2 bases for J; bases not matched to a gene: 2. The CDR3 loop reads CATSEGLADQETQYF. CDR3 in DNA: TGTGCCACCAGTGAGGGACTAGCGGATCAAGAGACCCAGTACTTC.

The chain combines TRBV3-1 (or the pseudogene TRBV3-2) with TRBJ2-1; 7 bases are shared with TRBD1. Trimming cost V 4 bases and J 0 bases; bases outside gene matches: 6. The germline V gene has CDR1 LGHDT and CDR2 YNNKEL (reference sequence). The CDR3 runs to 16 residues. In nucleotides, the CDR3 is TGTGCCAGCAGCCCCCCCAGGGGGAGCTCCTACAATGAGCAGTTCTTC. It is translated as CASSPPRGSSYNEQFF.

This chain joins TRBV28 and TRBJ1-1, with D maybe TRBD1 (5 bases). Trimming removed 3 bases from V and 2 bases from J, with 13 bases in between. CDR1 is MDHEN and CDR2 is SYDVKM in the germline V gene. The CDR3 length is 15 residues. CDR3 loop: CASSFTDRYNTEAFF. DNA for the CDR3: TGTGCCAGCAGTTTTACTGACAGATACAACACTGAAGCTTTCTTT.

This chain links TRBV18 with TRBJ1-6; D remains ambiguous. CDR3 length equals 14 residues. Germline V lookup: CDR1 KGHSH, CDR2 LQKENI. With 5 bases removed from V and 5 bases from J, the gap between germline ends came to 10 bases. The CDR3 loop reads CASSSGGNNSPLHF. The CDR3 region has the DNA TGTGCCAGCTCAAGTGGCGGTAATAATTCACCCCTCCACTTT. The whole variable domain, remainder taken from reference TRBV18 and TRBJ1-6, is NAGVMQNPRHLVRRRGQEARLRCSPMKGHSHVYWYRQLPEEGLKFMVYLQKENIIDESGMPKERFSAEFPKEGPSILRIQQVVRGDSAAYFCASSSGGNNSPLHFGNGTRLTVT.

The genes are TRBV6-5 and TRBJ2-3; D is possibly TRBD1 (5 bases). The CDR3 has 14 amino acids. The germline V and J ends were trimmed by 6 bases and 3 bases, with 13 bases remaining between them. Germline V gene sequence: CDR1 MNHEY, CDR2 SVGAGI. CDR3: CASSPAGPTDTQYF. The CDR3 DNA follows: TGTGCCAGCAGCCCGGCAGGGCCAACAGATACGCAGTATTTT.

The V and J genes are TRBV7-8 and TRBJ1-5; 7 nucleotides match TRBD1. The CDR3 covers 13 residues. Trimming took 6 bases from V and 5 from J; bases not matched to a gene: 4. CDR1 is SGHVS and CDR2 is FQNEAQ in the germline V gene. CDR3 in DNA: TGTGCCAGCAGTCGACAGGGATATCAGCCCCAGCATTTT. It specifies CASSRQGYQPQHF.

This chain joins TRBV30 and TRBJ1-4, with 8 nucleotides matching TRBD1. The V segment lost 4 bases and the J segment 4 bases; nucleotides outside the gene matches: 5. CDR3 length: 14 residues. Germline lookup yields CDR1 GTSNPN and CDR2 SVGIG (reference sequence). Here the CDR3 reads CAWNRGQVNEKLFF. The CDR3 DNA is TGTGCCTGGAATCGGGGACAGGTTAATGAAAAACTGTTTTTT.

A single count supports this clone. V gene TRBV7-2 combines with J gene TRBJ1-2; no definite D call. Trimming shortened V by 2 bases and J by 4 bases, and 8 bases separated the two germline ends. CDR1 SGHTA and CDR2 FQGNSA come from the germline V gene. The CDR3 spans 13 residues. The CDR3 here is CASSLPTVYGYTF. CDR3 coding DNA: TGTGCCAGCAGCTTACCCACGGTCTATGGCTACACCTTC.

V is TRBV9 and J is TRBJ1-3; no definite D call. Trimming stripped 0 bases from V and 7 bases from J, with 11 bases between. Per the germline V gene, CDR1 is SGDLS and CDR2 is YYNGEE. The CDR3 sequence is 14 residues long. CDR3 in DNA: TGTGCCAGCAGCGTAGAGGTAGCCGGGAACACCATATATTTT. Protein product: CASSVEVAGNTIYF. Variable domain in full (rest from reference TRBV9 and TRBJ1-3): DSGVTQTPKHLITATGQRVTLRCSPRSGDLSVYWYQQSLDQGLQFLIQYYNGEERAKGNILERFSAQQFPDLHSELNLSSLELGDSALYFCASSVEVAGNTIYFGEGSWLTVV.

The table lists this clone with a few counts. The chain joins TRBV12-3 or TRBV12-4 to TRBJ1-2; 7 positions agree with TRBD1. V dropped 5 bases and J dropped 5; count of bases not matched to a gene: 5. CDR3 length: 13 amino acids. The CDR3 spells CASSEGAFYGYTF. The CDR3 DNA follows: TGTGCCAGCAGTGAGGGGGCCTTTTATGGCTACACCTTC.

The rearrangement joins TRBV19 to TRBJ2-1, with D possibly being TRBD1 (7 bases). Trimming took 5 bases from V and 6 from J, leaving 17 bases between them. Germline CDR1 is LNHDA and CDR2 is SQIVND (reference sequence). The CDR3 covers 15 residues. CDR3 loop: CASSYPGGRGNEQFF. CDR3 in DNA: TGTGCCAGTAGTTACCCAGGGGGGAGAGGCAATGAGCAGTTCTTC. Filled out from reference TRBV19 and TRBJ2-1, the complete variable domain reads DGGITQSPKYLFRKEGQNVTLSCEQNLNHDAMYWYRQDPGQGLRLIYYSQIVNDFQKGDIAEGYSVSREKKESFPLTVTSAQKNPTAFYLCASSYPGGRGNEQFFGPGTRLTVL.

This clone was observed a handful of times. This rearrangement joins TRBV27 to TRBJ1-5; possibly TRBD1 for D (5 bases). Looked up from germline, CDR1 is MNHEY and CDR2 is SMNVEV (reference sequence). CDR3 length: 17 amino acids. V lost 0 bases, J lost 5 bases, and 17 bases lay in between. CDR3 amino acids: CASSLSDPDSSHQPQHF. Written as DNA, the CDR3 is TGTGCCAGCAGTTTATCCGACCCCGACAGTTCCCATCAGCCCCAGCATTTT.